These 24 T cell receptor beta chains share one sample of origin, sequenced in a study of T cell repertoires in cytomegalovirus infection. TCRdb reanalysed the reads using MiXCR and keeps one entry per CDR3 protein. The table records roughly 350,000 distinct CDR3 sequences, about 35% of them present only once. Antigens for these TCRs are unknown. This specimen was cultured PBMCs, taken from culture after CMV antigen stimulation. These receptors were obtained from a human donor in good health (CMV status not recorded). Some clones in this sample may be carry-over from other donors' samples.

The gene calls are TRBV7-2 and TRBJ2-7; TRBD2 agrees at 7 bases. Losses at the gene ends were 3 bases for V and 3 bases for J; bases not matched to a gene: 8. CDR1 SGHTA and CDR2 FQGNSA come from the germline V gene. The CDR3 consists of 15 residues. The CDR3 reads CASSLGGGEYYEQYF. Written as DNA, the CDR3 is TGTGCCAGCAGCTTGGGGGGGGGGGAATACTACGAGCAGTACTTC.

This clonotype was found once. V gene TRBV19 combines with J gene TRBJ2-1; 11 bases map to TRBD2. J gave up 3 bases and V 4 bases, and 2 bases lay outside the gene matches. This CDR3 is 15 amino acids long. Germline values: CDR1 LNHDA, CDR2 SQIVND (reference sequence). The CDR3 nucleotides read TGTGCCAGTAGTACGGGACTAGCGGTCTACAATGAGCAGTTCTTC. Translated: CASSTGLAVYNEQFF.

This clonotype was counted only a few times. CDR3 sequence reads: CASSSRGPRDEQYF. In DNA, the CDR3 is TGTGCCAGCAGCTCCCGGGGACCCCGTGACGAGCAGTACTTC. The rearrangement uses TRBV7-3 and TRBJ2-7; either TRBD1 or TRBD2 may fit D (5 bases each). V lost 4 bases and J lost 5, with 15 bases in between. Germline lookup yields CDR1 SGHTA and CDR2 FQGTGA. The CDR3 is 14 amino acids.

CDR3 in amino acids: CASSLGGGDNNEQFF. The CDR3 region has the DNA TGTGCCAGCAGCTTAGGGGGAGGGGATAACAATGAGCAGTTCTTC. This chain uses TRBV7-3 with TRBJ2-1, with 7 positions matching TRBD2. This CDR3 has 15 amino acids. The germline V gene encodes CDR1 SGHTA and CDR2 FQGTGA. Losses at the gene ends were 2 bases for V and 5 bases for J; bases not matched to a gene: 6. Supplemented by reference TRBV7-3 and TRBJ2-1, the full variable domain reads GAGVSQTPSNKVTEKGKYVELRCDPISGHTALYWYRQSLGQGPEFLIYFQGTGAADDSGLPNDRFFAVRPEGSVSTLKIQRTERGDSAVYLCASSLGGGDNNEQFFGPGTRLTVL.

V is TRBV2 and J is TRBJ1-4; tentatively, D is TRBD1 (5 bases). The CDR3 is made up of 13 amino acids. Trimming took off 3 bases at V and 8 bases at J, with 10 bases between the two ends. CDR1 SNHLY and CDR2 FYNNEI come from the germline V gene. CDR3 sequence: CASSERGGEKLFF. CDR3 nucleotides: TGTGCCAGCAGTGAGAGGGGAGGAGAAAAACTGTTTTTT.

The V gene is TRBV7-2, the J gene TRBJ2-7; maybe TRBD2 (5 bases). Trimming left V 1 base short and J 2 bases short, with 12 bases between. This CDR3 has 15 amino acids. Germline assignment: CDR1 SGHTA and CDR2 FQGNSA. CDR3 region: CASSLDTRWAYEQYF. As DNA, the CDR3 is TGTGCCAGCAGCTTAGATACTAGATGGGCCTACGAGCAGTACTTC.

The CDR3 bases are TGTGCCAGCAGCCAGACGGGGGATCGTGAGACCCAGTACTTC. Its translation: CASSQTGDRETQYF. The V call is TRBV11-2, the J call TRBJ2-5, with D maybe TRBD2 (6 bases). Germline V gives CDR1 SGHAT, CDR2 FQNNGV. The CDR3 consists of 14 residues. With 5 bases removed from V and 5 bases from J, the gap between germline ends came to 15 bases.

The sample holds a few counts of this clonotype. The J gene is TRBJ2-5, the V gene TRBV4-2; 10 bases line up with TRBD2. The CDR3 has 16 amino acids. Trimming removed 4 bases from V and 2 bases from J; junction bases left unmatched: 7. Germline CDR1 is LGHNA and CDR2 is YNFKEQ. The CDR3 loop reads CASSLGTSARQETQYF. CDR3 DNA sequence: TGTGCCAGCAGCCTCGGGACTAGCGCTAGACAAGAGACCCAGTACTTC.

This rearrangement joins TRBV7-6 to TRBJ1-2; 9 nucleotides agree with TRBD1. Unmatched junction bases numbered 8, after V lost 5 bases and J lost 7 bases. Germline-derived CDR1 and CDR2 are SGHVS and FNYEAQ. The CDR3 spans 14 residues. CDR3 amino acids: CASSPGQGLAGYTF. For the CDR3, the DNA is TGTGCCAGCAGCCCGGGACAGGGTCTGGCTGGCTACACCTTC.

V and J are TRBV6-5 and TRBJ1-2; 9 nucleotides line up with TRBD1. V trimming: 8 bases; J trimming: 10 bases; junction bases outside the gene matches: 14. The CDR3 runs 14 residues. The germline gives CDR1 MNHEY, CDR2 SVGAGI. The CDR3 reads CASSPPDRGSVYTF. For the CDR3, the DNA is TGTGCCAGCTCCCCCCCGGACAGGGGTAGTGTCTACACCTTC.

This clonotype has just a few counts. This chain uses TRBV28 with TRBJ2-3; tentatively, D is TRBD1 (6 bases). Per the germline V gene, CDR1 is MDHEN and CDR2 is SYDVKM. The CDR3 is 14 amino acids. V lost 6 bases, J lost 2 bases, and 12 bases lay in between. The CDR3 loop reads CASSFGQITDTQYF. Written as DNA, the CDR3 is TGTGCCAGCAGCTTCGGACAGATCACAGATACGCAGTATTTT. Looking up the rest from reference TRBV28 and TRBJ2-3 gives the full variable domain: DVKVTQSSRYLVKRTGEKVFLECVQDMDHENMFWYRQDPGLGLRLIYFSYDVKMKEKGDIPEGYSVSREKKERFSLILESASTNQTSMYLCASSFGQITDTQYFGPGTRLTVL.

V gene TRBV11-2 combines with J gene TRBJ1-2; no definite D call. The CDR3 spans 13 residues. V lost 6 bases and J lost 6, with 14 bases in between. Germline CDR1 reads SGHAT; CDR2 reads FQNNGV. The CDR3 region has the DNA TGTGCCAGCAGACCAAATCAGGTGCATGGCTACACCTTC. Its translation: CASRPNQVHGYTF. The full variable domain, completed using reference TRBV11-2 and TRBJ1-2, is EAGVAQSPRYKIIEKRQSVAFWCNPISGHATLYWYQQILGQGPKLLIQFQNNGVVDDSQLPKDRFSAERLKGVDSTLKIQPAKLEDSAVYLCASRPNQVHGYTFGSGTRLTVV.

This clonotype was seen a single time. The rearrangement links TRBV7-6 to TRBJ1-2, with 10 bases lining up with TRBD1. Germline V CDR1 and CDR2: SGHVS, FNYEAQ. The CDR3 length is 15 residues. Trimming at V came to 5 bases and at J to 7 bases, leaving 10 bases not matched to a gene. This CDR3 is CASSHGGTGVGGYTF. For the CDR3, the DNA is TGTGCCAGCAGCCACGGGGGGACAGGGGTGGGTGGCTACACCTTC. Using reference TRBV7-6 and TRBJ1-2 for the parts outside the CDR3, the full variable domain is GAGVSQSPRYKVTKRGQDVALRCDPISGHVSLYWYRQALGQGPEFLTYFNYEAQQDKSGLPNDRFSAERPEGSISTLTIQRTEQRDSAMYRCASSHGGTGVGGYTFGSGTRLTVV.

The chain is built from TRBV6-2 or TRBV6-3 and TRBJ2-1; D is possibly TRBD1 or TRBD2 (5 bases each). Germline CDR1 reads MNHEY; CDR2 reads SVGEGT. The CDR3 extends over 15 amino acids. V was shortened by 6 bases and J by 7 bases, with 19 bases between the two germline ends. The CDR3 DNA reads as TGTGCCAGCAGATCTCCGGGGCGGTCCAGGAATGAGCAGTTCTTC. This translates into CASRSPGRSRNEQFF.

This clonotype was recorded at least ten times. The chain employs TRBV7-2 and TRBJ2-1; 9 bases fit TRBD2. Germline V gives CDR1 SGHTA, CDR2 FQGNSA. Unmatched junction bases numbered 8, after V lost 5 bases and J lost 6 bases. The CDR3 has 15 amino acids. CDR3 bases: TGTGCCAGCAGCCCTTCTAGCGGGATTCCCAATGAGCAGTTCTTC. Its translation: CASSPSSGIPNEQFF.

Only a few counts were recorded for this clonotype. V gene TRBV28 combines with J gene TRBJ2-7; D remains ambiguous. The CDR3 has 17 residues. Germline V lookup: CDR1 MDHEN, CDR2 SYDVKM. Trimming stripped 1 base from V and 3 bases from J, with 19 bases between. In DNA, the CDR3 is TGTGCCAGCAGTTTATCTTGGGCCCCCACAAAGAACTACGAGCAGTACTTC. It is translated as CASSLSWAPTKNYEQYF.

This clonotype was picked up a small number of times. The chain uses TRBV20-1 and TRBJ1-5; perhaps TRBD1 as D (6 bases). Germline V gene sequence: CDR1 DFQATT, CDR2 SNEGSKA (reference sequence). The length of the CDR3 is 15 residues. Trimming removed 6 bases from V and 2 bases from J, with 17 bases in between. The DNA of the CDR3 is TGCAGTGCGTGTCGGGACACCAATTGCAATCAGCCCCAGCATTTT. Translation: CSACRDTNCNQPQHF.

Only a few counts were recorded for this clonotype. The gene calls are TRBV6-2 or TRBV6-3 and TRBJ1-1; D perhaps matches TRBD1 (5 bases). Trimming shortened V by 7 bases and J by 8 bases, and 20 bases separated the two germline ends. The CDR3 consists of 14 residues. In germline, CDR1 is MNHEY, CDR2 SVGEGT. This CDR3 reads CASTPGSGFKEAFF. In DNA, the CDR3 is TGTGCCAGCACCCCCGGATCAGGGTTTAAGGAAGCTTTCTTT.

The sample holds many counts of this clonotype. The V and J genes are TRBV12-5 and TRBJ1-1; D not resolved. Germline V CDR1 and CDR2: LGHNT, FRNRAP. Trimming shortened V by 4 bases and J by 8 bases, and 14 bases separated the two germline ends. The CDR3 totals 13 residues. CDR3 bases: TGTGCTAGTGGTTCTCCAAACCAAAGGGAAGCTTTCTTT. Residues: CASGSPNQREAFF.

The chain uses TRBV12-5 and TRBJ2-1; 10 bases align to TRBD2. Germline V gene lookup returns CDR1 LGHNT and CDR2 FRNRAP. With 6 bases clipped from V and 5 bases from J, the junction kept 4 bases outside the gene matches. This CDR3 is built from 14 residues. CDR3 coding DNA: TGTGCTAGTGGGTCTAGCGGGAGAAACAATGAGCAGTTCTTC. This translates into CASGSSGRNNEQFF. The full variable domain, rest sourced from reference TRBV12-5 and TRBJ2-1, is DARVTQTPRHKVTEMGQEVTMRCQPILGHNTVFWYRQTMMQGLELLAYFRNRAPLDDSGMPKDRFSAEMPDATLATLKIQPSEPRDSAVYFCASGSSGRNNEQFFGPGTRLTVL.

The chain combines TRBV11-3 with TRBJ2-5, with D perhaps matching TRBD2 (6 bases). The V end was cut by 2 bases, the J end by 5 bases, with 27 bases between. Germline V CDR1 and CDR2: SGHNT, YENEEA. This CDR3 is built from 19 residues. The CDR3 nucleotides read TGTGCCAGCAGCTTATGGGATCTTGGACTACCCGGAAAAGGGGAGACCCAGTACTTC. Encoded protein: CASSLWDLGLPGKGETQYF.

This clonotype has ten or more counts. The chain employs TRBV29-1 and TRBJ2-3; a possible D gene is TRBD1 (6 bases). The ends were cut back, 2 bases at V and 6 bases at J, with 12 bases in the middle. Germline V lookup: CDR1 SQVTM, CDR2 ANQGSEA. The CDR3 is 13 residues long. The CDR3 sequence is CSVERSGADTQYF. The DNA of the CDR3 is TGCAGCGTTGAAAGGTCAGGGGCGGATACGCAGTATTTT.

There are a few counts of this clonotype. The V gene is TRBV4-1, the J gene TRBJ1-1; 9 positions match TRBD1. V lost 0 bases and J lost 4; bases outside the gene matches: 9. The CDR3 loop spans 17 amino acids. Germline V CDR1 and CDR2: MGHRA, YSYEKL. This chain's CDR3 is CASSQDLSGTGITEAFF. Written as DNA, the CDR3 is TGCGCCAGCAGCCAAGACTTAAGCGGGACAGGGATCACTGAAGCTTTCTTT.

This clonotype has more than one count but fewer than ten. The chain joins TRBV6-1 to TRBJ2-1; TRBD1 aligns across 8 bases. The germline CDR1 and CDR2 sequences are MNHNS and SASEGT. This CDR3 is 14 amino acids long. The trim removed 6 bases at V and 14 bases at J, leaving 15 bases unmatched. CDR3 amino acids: CASSWTGPKGVEFF. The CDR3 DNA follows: TGTGCCAGCAGCTGGACAGGGCCCAAGGGCGTTGAGTTCTTC.